This TCR beta chain is from a study of T-cell memory formation after mild COVID-19. TCRdb reanalysed the 5' RACE reads using MiXCR and keeps one entry per CDR3 protein. The sample lists fewer than 200,000 distinct CDR3 sequences, 10% to 15% occurring once. Remarks on this clonotype: Its antigen is not identified.

Findings and limits, study-wide: Clones contracting day 15 to 85 were balanced CD4/CD8; later expanders leaned CD4+. Several responding clones turned up in pre-infection memory, indicating that cross-reactive memory may have taken part.

Germline lookup yields CDR1 SGHTA and CDR2 FQGNSA. Trimming stripped 5 bases from V and 4 bases from J, with 17 bases between. The length of the CDR3 is 15 residues. The chain employs TRBV7-2 and TRBJ1-2; D unresolved. The sample comprised PBMCs or a T cell subset sorted from them (not recorded which). This sequence was found in a man younger than 35 who had mild COVID-19 (a few samples of this study predate the infection). Cell type and time point are not known. The CDR3 spells CASSLDLNPFYGYTF. CDR3 nucleotides: TGTGCCAGCAGCCTCGACCTCAACCCGTTCTATGGCTACACCTTC.